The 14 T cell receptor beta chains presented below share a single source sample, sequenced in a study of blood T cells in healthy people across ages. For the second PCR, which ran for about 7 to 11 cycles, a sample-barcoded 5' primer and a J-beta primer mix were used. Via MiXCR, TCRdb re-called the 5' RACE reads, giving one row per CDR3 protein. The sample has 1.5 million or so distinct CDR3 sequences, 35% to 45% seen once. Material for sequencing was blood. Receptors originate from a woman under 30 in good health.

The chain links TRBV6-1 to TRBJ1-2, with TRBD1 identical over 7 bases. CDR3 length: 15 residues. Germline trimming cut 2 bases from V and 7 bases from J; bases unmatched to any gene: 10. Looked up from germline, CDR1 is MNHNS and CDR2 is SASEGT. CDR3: CASSEIGTVHGGYTF. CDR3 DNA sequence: TGTGCCAGCAGTGAAATTGGGACAGTTCACGGTGGCTACACCTTC.

The CDR3 DNA sequence: TGTGCCATCAGCGACACAGGAGATCAGCCCCAGCATTTT. Translating gives CAISDTGDQPQHF. The V and J genes are TRBV10-3 and TRBJ1-5; the D gene is possibly TRBD1 (5 bases). V was clipped by 6 bases and J by 5 bases, with 11 bases between them. CDR3 length: 13 amino acids. Germline values: CDR1 ENHRY, CDR2 SYGVKD.

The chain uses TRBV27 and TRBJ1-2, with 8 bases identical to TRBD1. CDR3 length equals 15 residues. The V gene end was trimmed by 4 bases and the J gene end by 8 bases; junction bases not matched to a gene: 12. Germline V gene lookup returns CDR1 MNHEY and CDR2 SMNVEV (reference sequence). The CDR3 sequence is CASSSTGAPLKGYTF. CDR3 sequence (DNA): TGTGCCAGCAGTTCGACAGGGGCGCCCCTGAAGGGCTACACCTTC.

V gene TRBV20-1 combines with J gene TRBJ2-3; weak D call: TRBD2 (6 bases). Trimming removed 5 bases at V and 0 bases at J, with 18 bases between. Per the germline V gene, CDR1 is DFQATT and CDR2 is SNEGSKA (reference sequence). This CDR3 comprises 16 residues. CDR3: CSARPLRGPSTDTQYF. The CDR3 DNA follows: TGCAGTGCTCGGCCCCTGCGGGGTCCTAGCACAGATACGCAGTATTTT.

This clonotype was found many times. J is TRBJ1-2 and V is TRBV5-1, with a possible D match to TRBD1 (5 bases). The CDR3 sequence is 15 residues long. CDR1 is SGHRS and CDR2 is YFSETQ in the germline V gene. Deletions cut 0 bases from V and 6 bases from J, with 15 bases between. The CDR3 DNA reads TGCGCCAGCAGCTTGGGATATGGGACCGGGGATGGCTACACCTTC. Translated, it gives CASSLGYGTGDGYTF.

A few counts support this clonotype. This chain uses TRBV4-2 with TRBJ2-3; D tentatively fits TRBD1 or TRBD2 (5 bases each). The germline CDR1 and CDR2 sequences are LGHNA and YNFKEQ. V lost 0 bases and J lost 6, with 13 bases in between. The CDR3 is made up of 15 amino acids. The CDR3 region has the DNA TGTGCCAGCAGCCAAGAGGGACCCCAGCGGGATACGCAGTATTTT. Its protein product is CASSQEGPQRDTQYF.

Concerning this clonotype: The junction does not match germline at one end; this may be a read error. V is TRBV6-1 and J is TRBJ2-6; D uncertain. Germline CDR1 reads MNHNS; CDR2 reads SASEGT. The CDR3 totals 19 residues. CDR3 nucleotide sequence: TGTGCCAGCAGGGAAGTAAATGGGCCAGACCTCTCTGGGGCCAACGTCCTGACTTTC. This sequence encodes CASREVNGPDLSGANVLTF.

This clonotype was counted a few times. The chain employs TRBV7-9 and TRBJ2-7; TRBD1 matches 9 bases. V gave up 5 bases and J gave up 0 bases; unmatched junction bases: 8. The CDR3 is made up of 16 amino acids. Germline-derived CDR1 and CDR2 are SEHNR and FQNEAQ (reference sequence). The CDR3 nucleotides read TGTGCCAGCAGCCGCCCGGGACAGGGTTACTCCTACGAGCAGTACTTC. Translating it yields CASSRPGQGYSYEQYF.

The CDR3: CASSSRWEGDEQYF. The CDR3 bases are TGCGCCAGCAGCTCCCGCTGGGAGGGGGATGAGCAGTACTTC. J is TRBJ2-7 and V is TRBV5-1, with a tentative D call TRBD2 (7 bases). The CDR3 is 14 amino acids. Trimming removed 3 bases from V and 7 bases from J, with 17 bases in between. In germline, CDR1 is SGHRS, CDR2 YFSETQ.

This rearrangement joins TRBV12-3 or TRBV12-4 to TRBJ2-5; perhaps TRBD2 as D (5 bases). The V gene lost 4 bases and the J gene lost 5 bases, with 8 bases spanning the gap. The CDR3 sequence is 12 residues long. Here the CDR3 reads CASSWETETQYF. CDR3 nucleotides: TGTGCCAGCAGTTGGGAGACGGAGACCCAGTACTTC.

In DNA form, the CDR3 reads TGTGCCAGCAGTTACAGGGGAGAGGCCGACGAGCAGTACTTC. Translated, it gives CASSYRGEADEQYF. The rearrangement uses TRBV6-5 and TRBJ2-7; D could derive from TRBD1 or TRBD2 (5 bases each). Germline V gives CDR1 MNHEY, CDR2 SVGAGI. The CDR3 has 14 residues. V was pared by 2 bases and J by 5 bases, with 13 bases between.

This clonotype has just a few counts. The CDR3 nucleotides read TGCAGCGGCACAGGGGGCGCGGGAGCTTTCTTT. As protein: CSGTGGAGAFF. This sequence joins TRBV29-1 and TRBJ1-1; 9 nucleotides match TRBD1. The CDR3 length is 11 residues. V shed 7 bases and J 10 bases; nucleotides not matched to a gene: 7. Germline V gives CDR1 SQVTM, CDR2 ANQGSEA.

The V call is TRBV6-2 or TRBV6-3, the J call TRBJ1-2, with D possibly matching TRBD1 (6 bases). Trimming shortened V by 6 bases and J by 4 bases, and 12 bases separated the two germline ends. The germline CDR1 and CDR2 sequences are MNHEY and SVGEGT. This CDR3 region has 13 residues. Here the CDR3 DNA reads TGTGCCAGCAGCATGACAGGCGGCTATGGCTACACCTTC. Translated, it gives CASSMTGGYGYTF.

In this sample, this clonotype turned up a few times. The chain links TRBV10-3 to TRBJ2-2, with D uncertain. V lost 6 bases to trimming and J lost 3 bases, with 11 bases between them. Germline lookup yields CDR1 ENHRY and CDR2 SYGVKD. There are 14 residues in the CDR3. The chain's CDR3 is CAIRAPLHTGELFF. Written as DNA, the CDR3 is TGTGCCATCAGGGCCCCCCTTCACACCGGGGAGCTGTTTTTT.